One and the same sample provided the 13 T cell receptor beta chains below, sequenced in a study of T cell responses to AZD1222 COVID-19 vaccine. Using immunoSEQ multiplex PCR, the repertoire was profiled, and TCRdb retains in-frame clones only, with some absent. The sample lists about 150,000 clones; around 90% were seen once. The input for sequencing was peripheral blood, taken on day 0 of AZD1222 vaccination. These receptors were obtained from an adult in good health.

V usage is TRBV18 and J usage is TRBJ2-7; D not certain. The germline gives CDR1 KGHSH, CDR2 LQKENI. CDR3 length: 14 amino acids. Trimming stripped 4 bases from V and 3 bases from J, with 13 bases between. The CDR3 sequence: CASSLGNSGYEQYF. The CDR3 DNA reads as TGTGCCAGCTCACTAGGGAATTCCGGCTACGAGCAGTACTTC.

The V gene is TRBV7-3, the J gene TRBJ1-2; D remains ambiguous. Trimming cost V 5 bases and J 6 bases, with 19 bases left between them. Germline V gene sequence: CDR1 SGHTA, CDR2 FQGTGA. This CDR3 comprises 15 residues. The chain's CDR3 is CASSPQQSKVDGYTF. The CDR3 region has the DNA TGTGCCAGCAGCCCCCAACAGTCGAAAGTGGATGGCTACACCTTC.

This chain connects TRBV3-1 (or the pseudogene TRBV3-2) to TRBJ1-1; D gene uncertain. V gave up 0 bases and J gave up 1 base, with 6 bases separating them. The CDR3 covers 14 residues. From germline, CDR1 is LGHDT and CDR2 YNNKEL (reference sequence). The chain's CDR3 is CASSQDLENTEAFF. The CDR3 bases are TGTGCCAGCAGCCAAGATCTGGAGAACACTGAAGCTTTCTTT.

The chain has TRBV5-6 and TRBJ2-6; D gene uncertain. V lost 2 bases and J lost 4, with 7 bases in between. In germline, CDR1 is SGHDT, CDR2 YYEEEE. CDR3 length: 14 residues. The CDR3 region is CASSFGWGANVLTF. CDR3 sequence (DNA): TGTGCCAGCAGCTTCGGATGGGGGGCCAACGTCCTGACTTTC.

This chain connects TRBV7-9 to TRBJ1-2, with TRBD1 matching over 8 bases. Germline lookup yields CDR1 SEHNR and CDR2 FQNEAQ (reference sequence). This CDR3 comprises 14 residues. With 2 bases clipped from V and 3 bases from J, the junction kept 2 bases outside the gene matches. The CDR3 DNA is TGTGCCAGCAGCTTATCAGGGGGCGACTATGGCTACACCTTC. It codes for CASSLSGGDYGYTF. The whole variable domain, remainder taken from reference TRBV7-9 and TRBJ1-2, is DTGVSQNPRHKITKRGQNVTFRCDPISEHNRLYWYRQTLGQGPEFLTYFQNEAQLEKSRLLSDRFSAERPKGSFSTLEIQRTEQGDSAMYLCASSLSGGDYGYTFGSGTRLTVV.

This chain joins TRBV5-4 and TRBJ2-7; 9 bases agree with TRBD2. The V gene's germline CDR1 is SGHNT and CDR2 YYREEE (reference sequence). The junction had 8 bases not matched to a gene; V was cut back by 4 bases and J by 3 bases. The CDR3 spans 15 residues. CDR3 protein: CASSPGVAGVYEQYF. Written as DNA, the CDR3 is TGTGCCAGCAGCCCCGGGGTAGCGGGAGTCTACGAGCAGTACTTC.

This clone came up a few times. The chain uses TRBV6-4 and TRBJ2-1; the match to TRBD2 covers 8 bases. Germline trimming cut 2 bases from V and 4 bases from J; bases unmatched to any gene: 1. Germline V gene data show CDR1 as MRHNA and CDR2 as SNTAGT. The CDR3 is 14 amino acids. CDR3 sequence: CASSDSGSYNEQFF. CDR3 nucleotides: TGTGCCAGCAGTGACAGCGGGAGTTACAATGAGCAGTTCTTC.

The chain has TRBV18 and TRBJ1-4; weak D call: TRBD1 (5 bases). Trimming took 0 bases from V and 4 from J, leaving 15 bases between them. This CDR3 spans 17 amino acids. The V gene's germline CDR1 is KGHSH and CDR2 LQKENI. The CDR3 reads CASSPPWSGRDNEKLFF. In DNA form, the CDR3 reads TGTGCCAGCTCACCACCTTGGTCAGGGCGGGATAATGAAAAACTGTTTTTT.

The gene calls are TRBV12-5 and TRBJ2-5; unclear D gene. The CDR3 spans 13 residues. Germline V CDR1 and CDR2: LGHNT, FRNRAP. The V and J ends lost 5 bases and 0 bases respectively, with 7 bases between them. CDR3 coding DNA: TGTGCTAGTGGTAAAACAGACCAAGAGACCCAGTACTTC. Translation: CASGKTDQETQYF.

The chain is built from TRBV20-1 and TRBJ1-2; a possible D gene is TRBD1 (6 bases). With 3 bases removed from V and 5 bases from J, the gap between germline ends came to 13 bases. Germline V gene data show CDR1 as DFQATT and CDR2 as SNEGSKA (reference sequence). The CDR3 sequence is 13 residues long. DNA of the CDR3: TGCAGTGCTAGTGCAGGGGTCGCTTATGGCTACACCTTC. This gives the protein CSASAGVAYGYTF.

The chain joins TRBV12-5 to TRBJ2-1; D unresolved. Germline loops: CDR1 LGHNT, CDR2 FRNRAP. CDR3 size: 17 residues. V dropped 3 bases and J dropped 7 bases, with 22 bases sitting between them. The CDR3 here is CASGFNTAEPWPNEQFF. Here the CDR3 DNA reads TGTGCTAGTGGTTTCAATACGGCGGAACCCTGGCCTAATGAGCAGTTCTTC.

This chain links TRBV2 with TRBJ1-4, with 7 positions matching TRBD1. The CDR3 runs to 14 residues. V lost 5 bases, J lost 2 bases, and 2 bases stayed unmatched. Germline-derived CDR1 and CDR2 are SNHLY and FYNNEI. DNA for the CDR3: TGTGCCAGCAGTACGGGACAGACTAATGAAAAACTGTTTTTT. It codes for CASSTGQTNEKLFF.

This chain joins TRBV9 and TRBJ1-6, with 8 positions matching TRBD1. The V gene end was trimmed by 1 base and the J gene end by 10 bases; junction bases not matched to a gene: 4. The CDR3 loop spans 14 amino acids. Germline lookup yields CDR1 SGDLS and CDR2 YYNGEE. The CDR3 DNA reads TGTGCCAGCAGCGTACAGGGGGCCAACTCACCCCTCCACTTT. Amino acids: CASSVQGANSPLHF.